The T cell receptor beta chain under discussion was sequenced for a study of shared clonotypes between healthy human individuals (TCRdb year 2020). With respect to the entire study: A couple of women and a few men aged 18 to 49 years were included in the cohort. Each donor's leukapheresis produced roughly between about 0.85 and 10 billion PBMCs. To estimate repertoire size and how much clonotype sharing occurs between individuals, the study deeply sequenced the blood TCR repertoires of five or six healthy adults. Different laboratories and diverse techniques were used to prepare libraries and sequence TCR repertoires, to increase sequencing depth and limit assay-specific biases. Per donor, three plates each were used for CD4 naive and CD4 memory, two for CD8 naive, and one for CD8 memory.

TCR CDR3 regions were amplified from genomic DNA by multiplex PCR using the deep immunoSEQ assay. Genomic DNA extracted from each cell subset was distributed evenly over all wells of several immunoSEQ 96-well plates, and each plate served as one replicate. Each replicate PCR for sorted subsets received about 180 ng genomic DNA, equal to roughly 30,000 T cell genomes. The purified libraries were quantified using a Qubit 3.0 fluorometer, sized with a Bioanalyzer 2100, and then quantified again using the KAPA Library Quantification kit. Every immunoSEQ 96-well plate was sequenced on a dedicated single-read 150-cycle Illumina NextSeq 550 flow cell. On the authors' methods: The immunoSEQ output contained only junctional sequences without quality scores, so filtering could not match that applied to full-length reads. Sequences were annotated with PyIR, a Python wrapper for IgBLAST v1.9, using IMGT germline references to assign V/J genes and CDR3. Any read was removed if the V/J assignment was weak (E-value above 1e-6), the CDR3 was missing, or the read contained stop codons, out-of-frame junctions, or ambiguous translated residues. A V3J clonotype was defined by an identical inferred V gene, J gene, and CDR3 amino acid sequence. The percentage overlap between two repertoires was calculated by dividing the number of shared unique clonotypes by the size of the smaller repertoire. Richness of each repertoire was evaluated using RTK rarefaction, the Chao1 estimator, and Recon v2.1 estimates of unobserved clonotypes. For all TCRbeta clonotypes obtained by the gDNA method from a handful of donors, generation probabilities were computed with OLGA. The source is immuneACCESS, and TCRdb retained only in-frame sequences with V and J called. Part of the clones is not carried over; for the studies checked, unresolved V genes explain less than half of this, and the remainder is unexplained. Clone size and the V and J calls come from that table; the DNA yielded D and trimming. The sample records about 2.1 million clones, 90% to 95% of which are singletons. Clones ranked in the top ten supply around 1.8% of the sample.

In regard to this clone: The antigen it binds to is not known. The sample holds no much larger clone one base away, and base qualities are not on file.

For the CD8 naive samples, CD45RO-negative cells were positively selected for CCR7, yielding a CD45RA+CCR7+ population from which TemRA cells were excluded. Donors were healthy HIV-negative adults with no recently reported acute infections or vaccinations. All donors were Caucasian adults living in Nashville, Tennessee, USA. After blood collection by leukapheresis, PBMCs were isolated using Ficoll-Histopaque density gradient centrifugation and then cryopreserved in the vapor phase of liquid nitrogen. Purity and quantity of every magnetically sorted T cell population were checked by analytical flow cytometry. From each sorted fraction, genomic DNA was isolated and quantified by UV absorbance on a Nanodrop 2000c. Study-level results and caveats: Rarefaction of sorted-subset datasets indicated incomplete sequencing despite the large sequencing depth. Sampling was restricted to blood, and TCR repertoires in tissues likely differ from the TCR repertoires found in blood. Estimated clonotype richness was generally larger for naive than for memory subsets. Because the study included only a small number of donors, the genetic and exposure-history diversity represented was limited. Pairwise subsampling indicated that sequencing depth was expected to affect the degree of clonotype sharing among donors. Higher generation probabilities were observed for clonotypes shared by all four sorted-subset donors than for non-shared clonotypes. Across a few donors, around 5.4% of naive CD4, more than 3% of naive CD8, around 2.1% of memory CD4, and about 0.4% of memory CD8 clonotypes were shared.

The V end gives up 1 base and the J end 2 bases, leaving 5 bases in the junction not matched to a gene. Including the terminal cysteine and phenylalanine, the CDR3 comprises 15 residues. Only the CDR3 DNA stays, 45 bases, in frame from base 1. The germline V gene (reference sequence) supplies CDR1 WNHNN and CDR2 SYGVQD. This receptor was taken from a man aged 18 to 30 in good health. Some clones in this sample may be carry-over from other donors' samples. This sequence uses TRBV10-1 and TRBJ2-7; 7 bases in the junction line up with TRBD2. The sequenced material came from naive CD8+ T cells from PBMCs. In the paper's terms, the cell subset or site label means: CD45RA+CCR7+. The nucleotide sequence is given as TGCGCCAGCAGTGAGTTGGGGGGGTTTCCCTACGAGCAGTACTTC. It is translated as CASSELGGFPYEQYF.